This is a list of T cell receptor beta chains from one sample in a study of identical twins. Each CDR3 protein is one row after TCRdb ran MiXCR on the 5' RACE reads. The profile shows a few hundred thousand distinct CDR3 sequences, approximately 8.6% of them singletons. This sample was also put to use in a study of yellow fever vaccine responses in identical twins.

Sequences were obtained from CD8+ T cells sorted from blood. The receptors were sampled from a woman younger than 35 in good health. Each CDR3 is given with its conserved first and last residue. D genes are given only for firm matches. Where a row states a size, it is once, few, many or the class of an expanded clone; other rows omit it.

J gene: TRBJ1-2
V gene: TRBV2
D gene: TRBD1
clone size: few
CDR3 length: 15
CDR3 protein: CASAPDRAPNYGYTF
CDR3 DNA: TGTGCCAGCGCTCCTGACAGGGCCCCAAACTATGGCTACACCTTC

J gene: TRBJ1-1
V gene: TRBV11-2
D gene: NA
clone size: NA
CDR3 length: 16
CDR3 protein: CASSLAKLTRGTEAFF
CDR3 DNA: TGTGCCAGCAGCTTAGCGAAACTCACACGGGGCACTGAAGCTTTCTTT

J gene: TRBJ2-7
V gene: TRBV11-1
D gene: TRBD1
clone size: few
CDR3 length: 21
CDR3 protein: CASSPGGSSFLGADRWDEQYF
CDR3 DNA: TGTGCCAGCAGCCCAGGGGGATCGAGTTTTCTGGGGGCCGACAGATGGGACGAGCAGTACTTC

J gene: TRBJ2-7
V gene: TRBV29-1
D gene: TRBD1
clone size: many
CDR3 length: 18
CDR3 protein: CSVVTYGQGQGHSREQYF
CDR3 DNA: TGCAGCGTAGTCACTTATGGACAGGGACAAGGTCATTCGAGGGAGCAGTACTTC

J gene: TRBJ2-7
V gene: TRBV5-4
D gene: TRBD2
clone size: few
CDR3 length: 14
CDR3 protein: CASSLLAGDYEQYF
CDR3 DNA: TGTGCCAGCAGCTTACTAGCGGGGGACTACGAGCAGTACTTC

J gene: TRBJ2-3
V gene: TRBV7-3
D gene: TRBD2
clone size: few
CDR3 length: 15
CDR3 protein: CASRYSGGATDTQYF
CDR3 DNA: TGTGCCAGCAGGTACAGCGGGGGCGCCACAGATACGCAGTATTTT

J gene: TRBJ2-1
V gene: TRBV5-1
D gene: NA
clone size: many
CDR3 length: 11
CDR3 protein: CASSSGTEQFF
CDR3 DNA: TGCGCCAGCAGTTCCGGGACCGAGCAGTTCTTC

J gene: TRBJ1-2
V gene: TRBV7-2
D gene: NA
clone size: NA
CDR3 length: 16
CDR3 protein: CARTSVADQPGYGYTF
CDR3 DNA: TGTGCCAGGACCTCCGTAGCTGACCAGCCCGGCTATGGCTACACCTTC

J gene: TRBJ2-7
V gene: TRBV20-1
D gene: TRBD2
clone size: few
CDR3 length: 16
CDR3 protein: CSARASGRPRSYEQYF
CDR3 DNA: TGCAGTGCTAGAGCTAGCGGGAGACCACGCTCCTACGAGCAGTACTTC

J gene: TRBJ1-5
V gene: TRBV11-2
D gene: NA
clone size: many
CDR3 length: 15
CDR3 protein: CASSLAGQGHQPQHF
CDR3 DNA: TGTGCCAGCAGCTTAGCTGGGCAGGGGCATCAGCCCCAGCATTTT

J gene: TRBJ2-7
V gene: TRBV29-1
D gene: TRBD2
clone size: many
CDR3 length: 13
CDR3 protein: CSVGLAGIYEQYF
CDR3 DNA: TGCAGCGTTGGACTAGCGGGGATCTACGAGCAGTACTTC

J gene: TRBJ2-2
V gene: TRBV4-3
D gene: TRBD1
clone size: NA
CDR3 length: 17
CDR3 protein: CASSQGQGQANTGELFF
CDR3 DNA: TGCGCCAGCAGCCAAGGCCAAGGACAGGCGAACACCGGGGAGCTGTTTTTT

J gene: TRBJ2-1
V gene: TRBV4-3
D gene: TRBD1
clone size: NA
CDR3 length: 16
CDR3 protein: CASSARQGPAGNEQFF
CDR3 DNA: TGCGCCAGCAGCGCCCGACAGGGGCCTGCGGGAAATGAGCAGTTCTTC

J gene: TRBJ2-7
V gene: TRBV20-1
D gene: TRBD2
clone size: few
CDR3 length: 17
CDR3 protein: CSARAGGLYARPYEQYF
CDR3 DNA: TGCAGTGCTAGAGCGGGGGGGCTTTACGCGCGCCCCTACGAGCAGTACTTC